A selection of T cell receptor beta chains follows, all from one sample in a study of a mutant IDH1 vaccine in newly diagnosed glioma. Here immunoSEQ multiplex PCR was the method, and the copy in TCRdb shows in-frame clones only, minus some. The sample has around 53,000 clones; approximately 90% are singletons. The specimen was PBMCs, collected from a glioma patient treated with radiotherapy, temozolomide or both. The receptors originated from a man aged 40-50 years with glioma. Both conserved end residues are part of each CDR3. D genes are given only for firm matches. Rows give clone size only sometimes, using once, few, many, or a class for an expanded clone.

v_gene	j_gene	abundance	d_gene	CDR3nt	CDR3aa
TRBV7-2	TRBJ2-7	-	TRBD1	TGTGCCAGCAGCTTAGGGGGACAGGGGGCGCCGTACGAGCAGTACTTC	CASSLGGQGAPYEQYF
TRBV5-6	TRBJ2-3	few	-	TGTGCCAGCAGCAAAAACACAGGGTCTAGCACAGATACGCAGTATTTT	CASSKNTGSSTDTQYF
TRBV5-1	TRBJ2-7	once	TRBD1	TGCGCCAGCAGGTACGGGACAGGCTCCTACGAGCAGTACTTC	CASRYGTGSYEQYF
TRBV7-8	TRBJ2-7	-	TRBD2	TGTGCCAGCAGCTTAAGGGAGGGGTCCGGGGAGCAGTACTTC	CASSLREGSGEQYF
TRBV19	TRBJ2-1	-	-	TGTGCCAGTAGTTCCAGGACGGTCAATGAGCAGTTCTTC	CASSSRTVNEQFF
TRBV4-2	TRBJ2-2	-	-	TGTGCCAGCAGCCAAGATCGCGGAAGGGTGTCCGGGGAGCTGTTTTTT	CASSQDRGRVSGELFF
TRBV9	TRBJ2-3	-	TRBD2	TGTGCCAGCAGCGTAGATGTAGCGGGAGGCCGCACAGATACGCAGTATTTT	CASSVDVAGGRTDTQYF
TRBV5-1	TRBJ2-7	-	TRBD2	TGCGCCAGCAGCTACTATGCGGCGGGGGGACACTACGAGCAGTACTTC	CASSYYAAGGHYEQYF
TRBV19	TRBJ2-7	-	TRBD1	TGTGCCAGTAGTATAGCAGGACAGGGCTCCTACGAGCAGTACTTC	CASSIAGQGSYEQYF
TRBV27	TRBJ1-5	-	-	TGTGCCAGCTCCCCGAGGGGGACGGTTTACTATCAGCCCCAGCATTTT	CASSPRGTVYYQPQHF
TRBV7-9	TRBJ2-1	-	-	TGTGCCAGCAGCCCCCCTTTCCGCTTTGGAAATGAGCAGTTCTTC	CASSPPFRFGNEQFF
TRBV4-2	TRBJ2-3	-	TRBD2	TGTGCCAGCGCATCGGGACTAGTCGATACGGATACGCAGTATTTT	CASASGLVDTDTQYF
TRBV7-8	TRBJ2-5	once	-	TGTGCCAGCAGCTTAGTCGGGAATCCTCAAGAGACCCAGTACTTC	CASSLVGNPQETQYF
TRBV2	TRBJ2-2	-	-	TGTGCCAGCAGTGGGACGGACAACACCGGGGAGCTGTTTTTT	CASSGTDNTGELFF
TRBV9	TRBJ2-7	-	-	TGTGCCAGCAGCGTAGACCTTGGGGAGCAGTACTTC	CASSVDLGEQYF
TRBV5-1	TRBJ2-3	-	TRBD2	TGCGCCAGCAGCCCGGGAGGGAGCACAGATACGCAGTATTTT	CASSPGGSTDTQYF
TRBV19	TRBJ1-2	-	-	TGTGCCAGTTGGTCGGCGGTTGGCTACACCTTC	CASWSAVGYTF
TRBV6-5	TRBJ2-7	-	-	TGTGCCAGCAGTTACTCGTGGGGGAGTGTCTACGAGCAGTACTTC	CASSYSWGSVYEQYF
TRBV5-6	TRBJ1-2	-	-	TGTGCCAGCAGCCTGATCCGATCGACGGGTAACTATGGCTACACCTTC	CASSLIRSTGNYGYTF
TRBV27	TRBJ2-7	-	TRBD2	TGTGCCACCCCGAGCGGGACCCTCTCCTACGAGCAGTACTTC	CATPSGTLSYEQYF
TRBV7-9	TRBJ1-1	-	-	TGTGCCAGCAGCTTAGAGGGGCAGGCCACTGAAGCTTTCTTT	CASSLEGQATEAFF
TRBV7-8	TRBJ2-7	-	TRBD2	TGTGCCAGTTCCATCTTAGCGGGAGCCGGATACGAGCAGTACTTC	CASSILAGAGYEQYF
TRBV4-2	TRBJ1-5	few	-	TGTGCCAGCAGCCAGACAGGTTATAGCAATCAGCCCCAGCATTTT	CASSQTGYSNQPQHF
TRBV6-1	TRBJ1-5	-	TRBD1	TGTGCCAGCGAGGGACAGGGAGGGCATCAGCCCCAGCATTTT	CASEGQGGHQPQHF
TRBV18	TRBJ1-1	-	TRBD1	TGTGCCAGCTCACAGGGGACAGGGGTTTCGAACACTGAAGCTTTCTTT	CASSQGTGVSNTEAFF
TRBV12-5	TRBJ2-7	-	-	TGTGCTAGTGGTTTGGTGCCCGGACTGGGCAGCTCCTACGAGCAGTACTTC	CASGLVPGLGSSYEQYF
TRBV6-5	TRBJ2-7	-	TRBD1	TGTGCCAGCAGTACCCATACAGGGGCCTACGAGCAGTACTTC	CASSTHTGAYEQYF
TRBV18	TRBJ2-5	-	-	TGTGCCAGCTCACCATCAAACCTGGAAGAGACCCAGTACTTC	CASSPSNLEETQYF
TRBV7-9	TRBJ2-1	-	-	TGTGCCAGCAGCTTAGTGCCCTTTATCAATGAGCAGTTCTTC	CASSLVPFINEQFF
TRBV5-1	TRBJ1-1	-	-	TGCGCCAGCAGCTTGGATATGGCGTCGGGGAGCACTGAAGCTTTCTTT	CASSLDMASGSTEAFF
TRBV29-1	TRBJ2-7	-	TRBD1	TGCAGCGTTGGAGGACAGGGGCGAGGAGAGCAGTACTTC	CSVGGQGRGEQYF
TRBV15	TRBJ2-5	once	-	TGTGCCACCGCCGGTGGCGGAACCCAAGAGACCCAGTACTTC	CATAGGGTQETQYF
TRBV9	TRBJ2-2	-	-	TGTGCCAGCAGCGTAGGCTTGTCGGCCGGGACCGGGGAGCTGTTTTTT	CASSVGLSAGTGELFF
TRBV5-1	TRBJ2-3	-	-	TGCGCCAGCAGTTTCGGACCAGGCACAGATACGCAGTATTTT	CASSFGPGTDTQYF
TRBV7-9	TRBJ2-5	-	-	TGTGCCAGCAGCTTACTCGGGGCCCAAGAGACCCAGTACTTC	CASSLLGAQETQYF
TRBV18	TRBJ1-4	-	-	TGTGCCAGCTCACCGGACGGGACACCGATCGGACTGTTTTTT	CASSPDGTPIGLFF
TRBV5-6	TRBJ2-3	-	-	TGTGCCAGCAGCTTGGTGTCAGATACGCAGTATTTT	CASSLVSDTQYF
TRBV7-9	TRBJ1-2	-	-	TGTGCCAGCAGCTTAGTGGTGGACTACACCTTC	CASSLVVDYTF
TRBV9	TRBJ2-3	-	TRBD1	TGTGCCAGCAGCTCCTCCCTCCCGGACAGGGCAGATACGCAGTATTTT	CASSSSLPDRADTQYF
TRBV9	TRBJ2-1	-	TRBD2	TGTGCCAGCATGGCTTCTGTCCCGGGGCTAGCGGGAGAACGGAATGAGCAGTTCTTC	CASMASVPGLAGERNEQFF
TRBV27	TRBJ2-6	few	-	TGTGCCAGCAGTCCGACGGGTATTGGGGCCAACGTCCTGACTTTC	CASSPTGIGANVLTF
TRBV9	TRBJ2-5	-	-	TGTGCCAGCAGCGTCGATATAGGACAACGAGAGACCCAGTACTTC	CASSVDIGQRETQYF
TRBV7-2	TRBJ1-1	-	TRBD1	TGTGCCAGCAGCCAAAACATGCAGGGGGCGGGAAACACTGAAGCTTTCTTT	CASSQNMQGAGNTEAFF
TRBV18	TRBJ2-6	-	TRBD2	TGTGCCAGCCAAGCGGGAGAATCAGGGGCCAACGTCCTGACTTTC	CASQAGESGANVLTF
TRBV7-2	TRBJ1-1	few	-	TGTGCCAGCAGCTTAGCCGGGTATCTTGAAGCTTTCTTT	CASSLAGYLEAFF
TRBV19	TRBJ2-6	-	TRBD1	TGTGCCAGTAGGACCGGGACAGGGCTCTCTGGGGCCAACGTCCTGACTTTC	CASRTGTGLSGANVLTF
TRBV27	TRBJ2-7	-	TRBD2	TGTGCCAGCAGTTATAGCGGGATTCGCGAGCAGTACTTC	CASSYSGIREQYF
TRBV7-8	TRBJ2-1	few	-	TGTGCCAGCAGCCCGCCCCTGGTTAATGAGCAGTTCTTC	CASSPPLVNEQFF
TRBV7-3	TRBJ2-1	-	-	TGTGCCACCGCCATTAACAATGAGCAGTTCTTC	CATAINNEQFF
TRBV28	TRBJ2-4	-	-	TGTGCCAGCAGTCCCAGACTTAACATTCAGTACTTC	CASSPRLNIQYF